These T cell receptor beta chains were read from a single sample in a study of metastatic and nonmetastatic thyroid tumors. TCRdb called clones again from the PCR reads with MiXCR. The data contain about 62,000 clones, about 4% of them singletons. Sample: blood. These receptors were taken from a female donor with papillary thyroid cancer or a benign thyroid nodule (not recorded which). Some clones in this sample may be carry-over from other donors' samples. Both conserved end residues are part of each CDR3. A D gene is named only where the DNA matches it firmly. Clone sizes are given selectively: once, few, many, or a class where the clone is expanded.

>15|.|TRBJ2-1|TRBD2|TRBV7-2
TGTGCCAGCGAGCTGGCGGGAGGGGGATACAATGAGCAGTTCTTC
CASELAGGGYNEQFF
>16|.|TRBJ1-5|.|TRBV5-4
TGTGCCAGCAGCTTGAGGGGCGAAGGGGGCAATCAGCCCCAGCATTTT
CASSLRGEGGNQPQHF
>14|few|TRBJ1-2|.|TRBV6-2/TRBV6-3
TGTGCCAGCAGACCCTCGGGTAACAACTATGGCTACACCTTC
CASRPSGNNYGYTF
>11|.|TRBJ2-5|.|TRBV24-1
TGTGTCGCCGGGCAGTACGGTACCCAGTACTTC
CVAGQYGTQYF
>15|many|TRBJ1-5|.|TRBV9
TGTGCCAGCAGCGTAGACGGTAGGTCCAATCAGCCCCAGCATTTT
CASSVDGRSNQPQHF
>18|many|TRBJ1-5|.|TRBV15
TGTGCCACCAGCAGAAGAGGATCGGGGGTATCGAGTAATCAGCCCCAGCATTTT
CATSRRGSGVSSNQPQHF
>17|many|TRBJ1-6|TRBD1|TRBV20-1
TGCAGTGCTAGGATAAGACAGGGGGCTACCTATAATTCACCCCTCCACTTT
CSARIRQGATYNSPLHF
>13|few|TRBJ1-2|.|TRBV28
TGTGCCAGCCACGAAGGGGCCAACTATGGCTACACGTTC
CASHEGANYGYTF
>16|many|TRBJ2-2|TRBD1|TRBV24-1
TGTGCCACCAGTTCACCGGACAGGGGGAAAACCGGGGAGCTGTTTTTT
CATSSPDRGKTGELFF
>15|.|TRBJ1-3|.|TRBV7-2
TGTGCCAGCAGCGTAGAGCGGGGGGTTGGAAACACCATATATTTT
CASSVERGVGNTIYF
>13|.|TRBJ1-2|.|TRBV30
TGTGCTTGGAGAAAGGGGTGGGCTAGGGGCTACACCTTC
CAWRKGWARGYTF
>14|.|TRBJ2-3|TRBD1|TRBV15
TGTGCCACCAGCGGACAGGGGGAGGCAGATACGCAGTATTTT
CATSGQGEADTQYF
>15|few|TRBJ2-4|TRBD1|TRBV18
TGTGCCAGCTCGGGACGGACAGGGCCCAAAAACATTCAGTACTTC
CASSGRTGPKNIQYF
>12|many|TRBJ2-3|.|TRBV6-1
TGTGCCAGCAGGCCGAGAGAGGATACGCAGTATTTT
CASRPREDTQYF
>16|few|TRBJ1-2|.|TRBV12-3/TRBV12-4
TGTGCCAGCAGTTTAGGGACTCCGGCGCGGACTAATGGCTACACCTTC
CASSLGTPARTNGYTF
>13|many|TRBJ2-7|.|TRBV20-1
TGCAGTGCTAAGGGCCCCGGGACCTACGAGCAGTACTTC
CSAKGPGTYEQYF
>17|.|TRBJ2-2|.|TRBV9
TGTGCCAGCAGCGTGCTGACGTCCCACCCGACTACTTGGGAGCTGTTTTTT
CASSVLTSHPTTWELFF
>17|many|TRBJ1-6|TRBD1|TRBV30
TGTGCCTGGGGAACAGAGCTATACAGGGGGCAGGATTCACCCCTCCACTTT
CAWGTELYRGQDSPLHF
>13|many|TRBJ2-3|.|TRBV11-3
TGTGCCAGCACCATGAGGGGTACAGATACGCAGTATTTT
CASTMRGTDTQYF
>18|many|TRBJ2-6|.|TRBV7-9
TGTGCCAGCAGCTCTCTGGTGTGGAGGGCCTCTGGGGCCAACGTCCTGACTTTC
CASSSLVWRASGANVLTF
>16|many|TRBJ2-1|.|TRBV20-1
TGCAGTGCTAGAGAGCCGGGCTGGCCCCTTAACAATGAGCAGTTCTTC
CSAREPGWPLNNEQFF
>15|many|TRBJ2-5|TRBD1|TRBV6-4
TGTGCCAGCAGTGAACGCCGGACAGGGGAAGAGACCCAGTACTTC
CASSERRTGEETQYF
>14|many|TRBJ2-1|.|TRBV5-1
TGCGCCAGCAGCTTGGATGGGCAGGGGAATGAGCAGTTCTTC
CASSLDGQGNEQFF
>11|many|TRBJ2-3|.|TRBV30
TGTGCCTGGAGGGACCGCCATACGCAGTATTTT
CAWRDRHTQYF